This TCR beta chain was recovered during a study of CD8+CD57+ T cells in acquired aplastic anemia. Across the study: Healthy donor CD4+ cell samples had a mean of around 10 million reads. Study results and caveats: Comparison of patients with controls identified twenty-nine shared CD8+ CDR3 sequences.

This clonotype was counted only a few times. Its antigen remains unidentified. According to the study, genomic DNA was the template for TCR beta VDJ and CDR3 profiling. Using its own MiXCR run on the reads, TCRdb lists one record per CDR3 protein. The profile shows fewer than 45,000 distinct CDR3 sequences, approximately 73% of them singletons. The TCR sequence derives from a human donor in good health, serving as a control. Sequencing was done on a sample of sorted CD4+, CD8+, or CD8+CD57+ T cells (not recorded which) from PBMCs.

For the CDR3, the DNA is TGTGCCATCAGGTTTCAGGAGTCGGGCTATGGCTACACCTTC. This sequence encodes CAIRFQESGYGYTF. J is TRBJ1-2 and V is TRBV10-3, with D unresolved. Germline lookup yields CDR1 ENHRY and CDR2 SYGVKD. This CDR3 has 14 residues. V was shortened by 6 bases and J by 4 bases, with 15 bases between the two germline ends.